This T cell receptor (beta chain) was retrieved from a study of chemoradiotherapy in HPV16-positive cancers. Overall study results and limits: Candidate HPV-specific clones and E7-related TCR motifs grew in tumor during treatment. Functional assays defining HPV-specific T cells used only two HPV16-positive patients.

To note about this clone: The antigen is unknown.

Repeated repertoire sampling spanned the course of chemoradiotherapy. Generated by immunoSEQ multiplex PCR, the TCRdb table keeps only in-frame clones and is missing some. The sample includes approximately 10,000 clones, roughly 88% seen only once; the top ten take roughly 2.7%. Sequences were derived from blood, sampled from a patient who underwent chemoradiotherapy. The TCR comes from a human donor with HPV-associated anogenital cancer.

The CDR3 here is CASSPLAGGRTDTQYF. The CDR3 nucleotides are TGTGCCAGCAGTCCCCTAGCGGGGGGGCGCACAGATACGCAGTATTTT. This chain connects TRBV2 to TRBJ2-3, with TRBD2 matching over 12 bases. Per germline, CDR1 SNHLY and CDR2 FYNNEI. Trimming took 5 bases from V and 1 from J; bases not matched to a gene: 4. CDR3 size: 16 residues.